In this sample, the clone carrying this T cell receptor (beta chain) turned up a few times. Its specificity is unknown. Broader study findings: In terms of TCR gene usage, tumor memory CD4+ T cells clustered together with blood and lymph node memory CD4+ cells, as well as with lymph node naive CD4+ cells. Tumor-infiltrating Treg TCR alpha and beta sequences overlapped most with tumor naive CD4+ T cells, then blood naive. Larger-cohort validation covered only one TCR beta V-J rearrangement.

Semi-nested PCR with Nested Universal Primer A followed constant-region reverse priming of full-length variable regions. Via MiXCR, TCRdb re-called the 5' RACE reads, giving one row per CDR3 protein. The sample shows some 64,000 distinct CDR3 sequences, around a fifth of them seen only once. Germline V CDR1 and CDR2: MNHEY, SVGAGI. V lost 5 bases and J lost 1, with 11 bases in between. The CDR3 extends over 14 amino acids. The clonotype originates from a female donor with breast cancer. The sequenced material came from memory CD4+ T cells sorted from a lymph node. Subset meaning: memory CD4+ T cells, CD4+CD45RO+CD25-. The rearrangement links TRBV6-5 to TRBJ1-1; D remains ambiguous. As DNA, the CDR3 is TGTGCCAGCAGTCGTCCCGGGCGGAACACTGAAGCTTTCTTT. It specifies CASSRPGRNTEAFF.